One sample yielded the 5 T cell receptor beta chains listed below, sequenced in a study of control samples from healthy donors and cancer patients. Measured with immunoSEQ multiplex PCR; TCRdb has only the in-frame clones, and not every one. The sample consists of 100,000 to 150,000 clones, 90% of them appearing once. Specimen: blood. The origin of the receptors is a man between 18 and 29 years old in good health.

The CDR3 here is CASSRTSGGELFF. Here the CDR3 DNA reads TGTGCCAGCAGTCGGACTAGTGGCGGGGAGCTGTTTTTT. The chain joins TRBV12-3 or TRBV12-4 to TRBJ2-2; 7 nucleotides align to TRBD2. This CDR3 comprises 13 residues. With 5 bases clipped from V and 7 bases from J, the junction kept 4 bases outside the gene matches.

J is TRBJ1-5 and V is TRBV5-6; TRBD1 matches at 7 bases. The CDR3 extends over 14 amino acids. Losses at the gene ends were 4 bases for V and 2 bases for J; bases not matched to a gene: 3. Per germline, CDR1 SGHDT and CDR2 YYEEEE. The CDR3 reads CASSLTGGNQPQHF. DNA for the CDR3: TGTGCCAGCAGCCTTACAGGGGGCAATCAGCCCCAGCATTTT.

The chain employs TRBV5-1 and TRBJ2-7; no reliable D call. Germline V gives CDR1 SGHRS, CDR2 YFSETQ. Trimming removed 3 bases from V and 4 bases from J, with 11 bases in between. This CDR3 has 13 residues. CDR3 amino acids: CASSSTLSYEQYF. The CDR3 DNA follows: TGCGCCAGCAGCTCCACCCTTAGTTACGAGCAGTACTTC.

The V and J genes are TRBV19 and TRBJ2-7, with a possible D match to TRBD1 (6 bases). This CDR3 contains 13 residues. Trimming pared 3 bases from V and 7 bases from J, leaving 13 bases between. Germline values: CDR1 LNHDA, CDR2 SQIVND (reference sequence). The CDR3 bases are TGTGCCAGTAGTATCGCAGGGACACGAGAGCAGTACTTC. Amino acids: CASSIAGTREQYF. The full variable domain, in which reference TRBV19 and TRBJ2-7 provide the parts outside the CDR3, is DGGITQSPKYLFRKEGQNVTLSCEQNLNHDAMYWYRQDPGQGLRLIYYSQIVNDFQKGDIAEGYSVSREKKESFPLTVTSAQKNPTAFYLCASSIAGTREQYFGPGTRLTVT.

The chain is built from TRBV5-1 and TRBJ2-2; D gene uncertain. Germline V gene sequence: CDR1 SGHRS, CDR2 YFSETQ. The CDR3 consists of 14 residues. Trimming shortened V by 1 base and J by 7 bases, and 11 bases separated the two germline ends. For the CDR3, the DNA is TGCGCCAGCAGCTTGCTAGGGAACGGCGGGGAGCTGTTTTTT. Translating gives CASSLLGNGGELFF.